The text below deals with one T cell receptor beta chain. Measured with immunoSEQ multiplex PCR; TCRdb has only the in-frame clones, and not every one. This table holds 100,000 to 120,000 clones, just under 95% found once. This sample was included in a study of T cell responses to AZD1222 COVID-19 vaccine. V dropped 4 bases and J dropped 4; count of bases not matched to a gene: 4. This CDR3 has 14 amino acids. The germline V gene has CDR1 SGHRS and CDR2 YFSETQ. Sequences were derived from peripheral blood, sampled 28 days after the second AZD1222 dose. This sequence joins TRBV5-1 and TRBJ1-1; 10 bases are a match to TRBD1. This clonotype was sampled from an adult who received the AZD1222 COVID-19 vaccine. The CDR3 DNA reads as TGCGCCAGCAGCCCCAGGACAGGGGGCACTGAAGCTTTCTTT. Translation gives CASSPRTGGTEAFF.